This paragraph reports one T cell receptor (beta chain). Its antigen is unknown. Trimming shortened V by 3 bases and J by 1 base, and 6 bases separated the two germline ends. The germline V gene has CDR1 MDHEN and CDR2 SYDVKM. The CDR3 consists of 13 residues. The data were obtained in a study of response to subunit inactivated influenza vaccine. Study results and caveats: With each seasonal influenza vaccination, the authors suggested, few new T cells are recruited.

One entry per CDR3 protein, called by TCRdb with MiXCR from the RT-PCR reads. The sample records just under 550,000 distinct CDR3 sequences, 20% to 25% being singletons. The sample also formed part of further work on T cells expressing NK-cell markers. Turning to that study: The authors made TCR beta cDNA libraries by 5'RACE template switching. This switching added a universal primer site and UMIs. Cells sorted as CD3+CD56+NKG2C+, CD3+CD56+NKG2C- and CD3+CD56-NKG2C+ T cells supplied the TCR beta repertoires. In several donors, dominant clonotypes made up about 28.3-65% of CD3+CD56-NKG2C+ cells.

The sequence was obtained from a middle-aged man who received an inactivated influenza vaccine. Sequenced material: CD4+ T cells sorted from PBMCs, taken about 11 days after vaccination. The chain links TRBV28 to TRBJ1-1; D is unresolved. The CDR3 bases are TGTGCCAGCAGTTTCCCCAAGAACACTGAAGCTTTCTTT. Its protein is CASSFPKNTEAFF.